The 31 T cell receptor beta chains listed next were all sequenced from one sample in a study of T-cell memory formation after mild COVID-19. Each CDR3 protein is one row after TCRdb ran MiXCR on the 5' RACE reads. The sample shows hundreds of thousands of distinct CDR3 sequences, roughly a fifth of them seen only once. The sequenced sample was PBMCs or a T cell subset sorted from them (not recorded which). The source is an adult woman who had mild COVID-19 (a few samples of this study predate the infection). Cell type and time point are not known.

This clonotype was counted between two and nine times. V is TRBV12-3 or TRBV12-4 and J is TRBJ2-7, with 10 bases fitting TRBD2. The CDR3 is 15 residues long. V lost 6 bases to trimming and J lost 6 bases; unmatched junction nucleotides: 11. CDR3 sequence: CASRLSGGPLREQYF. The CDR3 nucleotides read TGTGCCAGCAGGCTTAGCGGGGGGCCTCTCCGCGAGCAGTACTTC.

CDR3 in amino acids: CSAPHPGGYGYTF. The CDR3 coding sequence is TGCAGCGCCCCTCATCCAGGGGGCTATGGCTACACCTTC. This chain links TRBV29-1 with TRBJ1-2, with TRBD1 matching 7 bases. The CDR3 is made up of 13 amino acids. The trim removed 7 bases at V and 4 bases at J, leaving 9 bases unmatched. CDR1 is SQVTM and CDR2 is ANQGSEA in the germline V gene.

This rearrangement joins TRBV7-9 to TRBJ1-2, with 7 positions matching TRBD1. Germline V gene sequence: CDR1 SEHNR, CDR2 FQNEAQ (reference sequence). Trimming at V came to 3 bases and at J to 6 bases, leaving 4 bases not matched to a gene. The CDR3 is made up of 13 amino acids. As DNA, the CDR3 is TGTGCCAGCAGCTTTAGGGGGCAGAATGGCTACACCTTC. This translates into CASSFRGQNGYTF.

This clonotype was detected only a few times. The rearrangement uses TRBV7-9 and TRBJ2-1, with 13 bases lining up with TRBD2. With V trimmed by 5 bases and J by 8 bases, 3 bases remained unmatched. The length of the CDR3 is 14 residues. Germline CDR1 is SEHNR and CDR2 is FQNEAQ (reference sequence). CDR3 residues: CASSRTSGRDEQFF. As DNA, the CDR3 is TGTGCCAGCAGCCGGACTAGCGGGAGAGATGAGCAGTTCTTC. The full variable domain, completed using reference TRBV7-9 and TRBJ2-1, is DTGVSQNPRHKITKRGQNVTFRCDPISEHNRLYWYRQTLGQGPEFLTYFQNEAQLEKSRLLSDRFSAERPKGSFSTLEIQRTEQGDSAMYLCASSRTSGRDEQFFGPGTRLTVL.

This rearrangement joins TRBV27 to TRBJ2-7, with 9 bases matching TRBD2. Germline V gene lookup returns CDR1 MNHEY and CDR2 SMNVEV (reference sequence). V lost 6 bases and J lost 6; bases outside the gene matches: 12. The CDR3 consists of 15 residues. For the CDR3, the DNA is TGTGCCAGCAGCCCATCGGGGCTAGCGGGGCGCGAGCAGTACTTC. Its protein is CASSPSGLAGREQYF.

The table lists this clonotype with many counts. The chain carries TRBV29-1 and TRBJ2-2; TRBD1 is a possible D gene (5 bases). Germline V gives CDR1 SQVTM, CDR2 ANQGSEA. The CDR3 totals 12 residues. Trimming shortened V by 5 bases and J by 6 bases, and 10 bases separated the two germline ends. Here the CDR3 reads CSVSREPGELFF. CDR3 nucleotide sequence: TGCAGCGTTAGCAGGGAACCCGGGGAGCTGTTTTTT.

This chain uses TRBV7-9 with TRBJ2-5, with D perhaps TRBD1 or TRBD2 (6 bases each). Germline V gives CDR1 SEHNR, CDR2 FQNEAQ (reference sequence). V lost 5 bases and J lost 4, with 17 bases in between. This CDR3 comprises 15 residues. The CDR3 DNA follows: TGTGCCAGCAGCCCCGGCGTGGGGGGCCGAGAGACCCAGTACTTC. Residues: CASSPGVGGRETQYF.

This clonotype turned up a few times. This rearrangement joins TRBV7-9 to TRBJ2-5; D is uncertain. The CDR3 covers 14 residues. Germline V CDR1 and CDR2: SEHNR, FQNEAQ (reference sequence). The V gene lost 4 bases and the J gene lost 5 bases, with 14 bases spanning the gap. CDR3 in DNA: TGTGCCAGCAGCTCCGTAAGGCCACCGGAGACCCAGTACTTC. It yields the protein CASSSVRPPETQYF.

V gene TRBV19 combines with J gene TRBJ2-1; D not resolved. CDR1 is LNHDA, CDR2 SQIVND, per germline (reference sequence). V shed 1 base and J shed 2 bases, with 12 bases lying between them. This CDR3 region has 16 residues. The CDR3 reads CASSIASHGAYNEQFF. CDR3 nucleotide sequence: TGTGCCAGTAGTATAGCCTCCCATGGCGCCTACAATGAGCAGTTCTTC.

Only a few counts were recorded for this clonotype. The V gene is TRBV4-1, the J gene TRBJ2-1, with TRBD2 matching 9 bases. The trim removed 4 bases at V and 8 bases at J, leaving 9 bases unmatched. Germline V gene lookup returns CDR1 MGHRA and CDR2 YSYEKL. This CDR3 spans 15 amino acids. This chain's CDR3 is CASSRGGRGLDEQFF. CDR3 in DNA: TGCGCCAGCAGCCGGGGCGGGAGGGGACTGGATGAGCAGTTCTTC.

This clonotype has a count of ten or more. The chain has TRBV12-3 or TRBV12-4 and TRBJ1-5, with D tentatively TRBD1 (5 bases). This CDR3 has 12 residues. The V gene lost 7 bases and the J gene lost 6 bases, with 10 bases spanning the gap. The CDR3: CASTGGGQPQHF. The CDR3 DNA sequence: TGTGCCAGCACTGGGGGGGGTCAGCCCCAGCATTTT.

The chain uses TRBV4-3 and TRBJ2-1; possibly TRBD1 or TRBD2 for D (5 bases each). This CDR3 has 15 amino acids. The V end lost 0 bases, the J end lost 9 bases, and 15 bases lay between the germline ends. Germline V gene data show CDR1 as LGHNA and CDR2 as YSLEER. The CDR3 region is CASSQDSRGPSEQFF. The CDR3 DNA sequence: TGCGCCAGCAGCCAAGATAGCCGGGGCCCCTCTGAGCAGTTCTTC.

This clonotype has more than one count but fewer than ten. This sequence joins TRBV6-5 and TRBJ1-2; TRBD1 matches at 8 bases. The J segment lost 4 bases and the V segment lost 2 bases, leaving 6 bases of the junction unmatched. Germline V gives CDR1 MNHEY, CDR2 SVGAGI. The CDR3 is made up of 15 amino acids. The CDR3 is CASSYTDRVGYGYTF. As DNA, the CDR3 is TGTGCCAGCAGTTACACGGACAGGGTCGGCTATGGCTACACCTTC.

The chain links TRBV5-1 to TRBJ1-1; D gene unclear. Germline V gene sequence: CDR1 SGHRS, CDR2 YFSETQ. This CDR3 is built from 15 residues. The V and J ends lost 0 bases and 1 base respectively, with 10 bases between them. CDR3 DNA: TGCGCCAGCAGCTTGGATAATAGTCCGAACACTGAAGCTTTCTTT. This translates into CASSLDNSPNTEAFF.

This clonotype was seen a few times. V and J are TRBV29-1 and TRBJ1-1; 7 nucleotides match TRBD1. The CDR3 is made up of 13 amino acids. The V segment lost 5 bases and the J segment 5 bases; nucleotides outside the gene matches: 8. Germline V gives CDR1 SQVTM, CDR2 ANQGSEA. CDR3 in DNA: TGCAGCGTTTCGACAGGGATGGGAACTGAAGCTTTCTTT. Its translation: CSVSTGMGTEAFF.

This clonotype was counted between two and nine times. This chain joins TRBV3-1 and TRBJ2-1; 12 bases align to TRBD2. This CDR3 is 17 amino acids long. Germline V gene lookup returns CDR1 LGHDT and CDR2 YNNKEL (reference sequence). J was trimmed by 10 bases and V by 1 base; bases with no gene match: 11. This chain's CDR3 is CASSQGKTSGSTWEQFF. The CDR3 bases are TGTGCCAGCAGCCAAGGAAAGACTAGCGGGAGTACTTGGGAGCAGTTCTTC.

The CDR3 DNA is TGTGCCAGCGCCCTAGCGAACACCGGGGAGCTGTTTTTT. It translates to CASALANTGELFF. This chain joins TRBV9 and TRBJ2-2, with D unresolved. The length of the CDR3 is 13 residues. Germline V gene data show CDR1 as SGDLS and CDR2 as YYNGEE. Trimming removed 7 bases at V and 0 bases at J, with 7 bases between.

This clonotype has more than one count but fewer than ten. The V gene is TRBV5-1, the J gene TRBJ2-3; 7 bases are shared with TRBD2. The J segment lost 0 bases and the V segment lost 3 bases, leaving 10 bases of the junction unmatched. The CDR3 contains 17 residues. The germline gives CDR1 SGHRS, CDR2 YFSETQ. CDR3 protein: CASSSTPSGPSTDTQYF. Written as DNA, the CDR3 is TGCGCCAGCAGCTCCACCCCTAGCGGCCCCAGCACAGATACGCAGTATTTT.

V usage is TRBV19 and J usage is TRBJ2-2, with TRBD2 identical over 9 bases. Trimming took 7 bases from V and 5 from J; bases not matched to a gene: 8. The CDR3 has 15 amino acids. CDR1 and CDR2 (germline): LNHDA, SQIVND (reference sequence). This CDR3 is CASIGRAGGTGELFF. The CDR3 bases are TGTGCCAGTATCGGCCGAGCGGGAGGTACCGGGGAGCTGTTTTTT.

The chain carries TRBV12-3 or TRBV12-4 and TRBJ2-7; 7 nucleotides match TRBD1. With V trimmed by 2 bases and J by 4 bases, 8 bases remained unmatched. The length of the CDR3 is 15 residues. The CDR3 region is CASSLQSTGEYEQYF. CDR3 nucleotide sequence: TGTGCCAGCAGTTTACAGTCAACAGGGGAATACGAGCAGTACTTC.

The V call is TRBV24-1, the J call TRBJ1-2, with D possibly being TRBD1 (6 bases). Trimming removed 0 bases from V and 4 bases from J, with 8 bases in between. This CDR3 is built from 14 residues. Germline values: CDR1 KGHDR, CDR2 SFDVKD. The CDR3: CATSDLRDTYGYTF. Written as DNA, the CDR3 is TGTGCCACCAGTGATTTGCGGGACACCTATGGCTACACCTTC.

In this sample, this clonotype turned up a few times. The chain has TRBV29-1 and TRBJ1-2; TRBD1 aligns across 7 bases. The CDR3 is 15 amino acids. The V gene end was trimmed by 5 bases and the J gene end by 7 bases; junction bases not matched to a gene: 16. Germline V gives CDR1 SQVTM, CDR2 ANQGSEA. CDR3 loop: CSVSPGGQFSTGYTF. The CDR3 DNA reads TGCAGCGTTTCCCCCGGGGGACAGTTTTCGACTGGCTACACCTTC.

The chain links TRBV18 to TRBJ1-2; TRBD1 aligns across 10 bases. The CDR3 extends over 14 amino acids. Trimming took 3 bases from V and 9 from J; bases not matched to a gene: 7. The germline V gene has CDR1 KGHSH and CDR2 LQKENI. CDR3 in DNA: TGTGCCAGCTCACCTGACAGGGGGCTAGAACGCTACACCTTC. Residues: CASSPDRGLERYTF.

This clonotype was seen ten or more times. The chain carries TRBV7-9 and TRBJ2-6; a possible D gene is TRBD1 (6 bases). The ends were cut back, 7 bases at V and 0 bases at J, with 7 bases in the middle. This CDR3 spans 14 amino acids. Per germline, CDR1 SEHNR and CDR2 FQNEAQ (reference sequence). Here the CDR3 DNA reads TGTGCCAGCACCAGGGGCTCTGGGGCCAACGTCCTGACTTTC. Amino acid sequence: CASTRGSGANVLTF.

This clonotype has at least ten counts. The genes are TRBV9 and TRBJ2-7, with D possibly TRBD1 on 6 matching bases. The V end was cut by 4 bases, the J end by 2 bases, with 13 bases between. Germline V gene sequence: CDR1 SGDLS, CDR2 YYNGEE. The CDR3 totals 14 residues. Here the CDR3 DNA reads TGTGCCAGCAGCCCAGGACAGATCCCCTACGAGCAGTACTTC. Translating it yields CASSPGQIPYEQYF.

The gene calls are TRBV12-3 or TRBV12-4 and TRBJ2-2; D remains ambiguous. The CDR3 is 14 amino acids. V was clipped by 2 bases and J by 1 base, with 5 bases between them. This chain's CDR3 is CASSLNMNTGELFF. Here the CDR3 DNA reads TGTGCCAGCAGTTTAAATATGAACACCGGGGAGCTGTTTTTT.

This clonotype was detected only a few times. V is TRBV7-9 and J is TRBJ2-5; 16 bases match TRBD2. The CDR3 runs to 17 residues. V lost 3 bases, J lost 4 bases, and 5 bases stayed unmatched. Germline V gene lookup returns CDR1 SEHNR and CDR2 FQNEAQ (reference sequence). CDR3 residues: CASSLGLAGGPRETQYF. Here the CDR3 DNA reads TGTGCCAGCAGCTTGGGACTAGCGGGAGGGCCCCGAGAGACCCAGTACTTC.

This clonotype was observed a few times. The rearrangement uses TRBV27 and TRBJ2-3, with a possible D match to TRBD1 (5 bases). Trimming removed 2 bases at V and 4 bases at J, with 13 bases between. The CDR3 spans 15 residues. Germline-derived CDR1 and CDR2 are MNHEY and SMNVEV (reference sequence). The CDR3 spells CASSLRWGSPDTQYF. CDR3 in DNA: TGTGCCAGCAGTTTACGATGGGGCTCGCCAGATACGCAGTATTTT.

CDR3 sequence reads: CSYYAFGELFF. The CDR3 DNA sequence: TGCAGCTATTACGCGTTCGGGGAGCTGTTTTTT. J is TRBJ2-2 and V is TRBV29-1, with D unresolved. The CDR3 is 11 residues long. Germline CDR1 is SQVTM and CDR2 is ANQGSEA. Trimming left V 8 bases short and J 7 bases short, with 11 bases between.

This clonotype was detected many times. The rearrangement joins TRBV5-1 to TRBJ1-2; perhaps TRBD1 as D (6 bases). Deletions cut 4 bases from V and 4 bases from J, with 14 bases between. The CDR3 extends over 14 amino acids. Germline CDR1 is SGHRS and CDR2 is YFSETQ. This CDR3 reads CASSLAGEVYGYTF. DNA of the CDR3: TGCGCCAGCAGCCTCGCAGGGGAGGTCTATGGCTACACCTTC.

The gene calls are TRBV7-2 and TRBJ2-3; 10 bases are a match to TRBD2. Germline V CDR1 and CDR2: SGHTA, FQGNSA. V was pared by 5 bases and J by 0 bases, with 5 bases of the junction left unmatched. The CDR3 is 16 residues long. Here the CDR3 reads CASSTRLAGSTDTQYF. CDR3 coding DNA: TGTGCCAGCAGCACCAGACTAGCGGGCAGCACAGATACGCAGTATTTT.